This T cell receptor beta chain was found in a study of cytomegalovirus exposure and HLA in healthy donors. This clone is a singleton in its sample. The antigen is undetermined. Researchers ran the PCR with 60 Vbeta and 13 Jbeta primers. Assay used: immunoSEQ multiplex PCR; TCRdb lists only in-frame clones, some missing. The sample lists fewer than 250,000 clones; 82% were seen once. Overall study results and limits: When presence/absence was analysed, sequencing depth was taken to be roughly uniform across donors.

The CDR3 extends over 13 amino acids. Per the germline V gene, CDR1 is SGHRS and CDR2 is YFSETQ. The V end lost 5 bases, the J end lost 5 bases, and 13 bases lay between the germline ends. The sequenced sample was PBMCs. The sequence was collected from a man in his forties in good health and CMV-seropositive. The V call is TRBV5-1, the J call TRBJ1-1; D not resolved. This CDR3 reads CASRWEVGTEAFF. The DNA for the CDR3 is TGCGCCAGCAGATGGGAGGTTGGAACTGAAGCTTTCTTT.